The 9 T cell receptor beta chains listed next were all sequenced from one sample in a study of T cell responses to AZD1222 COVID-19 vaccine. TCRdb's copy holds only in-frame clones and misses some; the assay was immunoSEQ multiplex PCR. Of more than 150,000 clones detected, 80% to 95% appear once; the ten largest clones hold roughly 2%. Sequenced here: peripheral blood, sampled 28 days after the second AZD1222 dose. These receptors were collected from an adult who received the AZD1222 COVID-19 vaccine.

This chain connects TRBV29-1 to TRBJ1-5; TRBD1 might be the D (6 bases). The germline CDR1 and CDR2 sequences are SQVTM and ANQGSEA. Trimming took off 6 bases at V and 3 bases at J, with 18 bases between the two ends. This CDR3 comprises 15 residues. The CDR3 loop reads CSVHGQKTPNQPQHF. Written as DNA, the CDR3 is TGCAGCGTACATGGACAGAAAACACCCAATCAGCCCCAGCATTTT.

The rearrangement links TRBV5-1 to TRBJ2-7; D remains unclear. V lost 6 bases and J 5 bases, leaving 15 bases between the germline ends. This CDR3 region has 13 residues. Per germline, CDR1 SGHRS and CDR2 YFSETQ. CDR3 region: CASKPGVEDEQYF. CDR3 sequence (DNA): TGCGCCAGCAAACCGGGCGTTGAGGACGAGCAGTACTTC.

This clone was picked up a small number of times. V is TRBV11-2 and J is TRBJ1-2; 8 bases are a match to TRBD1. Trimming removed 4 bases from V and 7 bases from J; junction bases left unmatched: 8. CDR1 and CDR2 (germline): SGHAT, FQNNGV. The CDR3 is 14 amino acids. This chain's CDR3 is CASSSRQGLGGYTF. In DNA form, the CDR3 reads TGTGCCAGCAGCTCACGACAGGGGTTGGGTGGCTACACCTTC.

The rearrangement joins TRBV10-3 to TRBJ1-2, with D tentatively TRBD1 (5 bases). Trimming removed 3 bases at V and 8 bases at J, with 10 bases between. This CDR3 is 12 amino acids long. Germline V gives CDR1 ENHRY, CDR2 SYGVKD. The CDR3 DNA reads as TGTGCCATCAGTGACAGGGAGGGAGGCTACACCTTC. It codes for CAISDREGGYTF.

This clone turned up a few times. The chain couples TRBV5-1 to TRBJ1-3; D unresolved. Trimming stripped 4 bases from V and 0 bases from J, with 11 bases between. The CDR3 has 15 residues. The germline V gene encodes CDR1 SGHRS and CDR2 YFSETQ. CDR3 DNA: TGCGCCAGCAGCGCGCGAAACCCCTCTGGAAACACCATATATTTT. Its protein product is CASSARNPSGNTIYF.

This chain connects TRBV5-4 to TRBJ2-2; the D gene is possibly TRBD2 (5 bases). CDR1 SGHNT and CDR2 YYREEE come from the germline V gene (reference sequence). This CDR3 has 15 residues. V was cut by 0 bases and J by 8 bases, with 14 bases left in between. The CDR3 region is CASSLVGLGSGELFF. The CDR3 DNA follows: TGTGCCAGCAGCTTGGTAGGACTCGGGTCTGGGGAGCTGTTTTTT.

This chain uses TRBV5-1 with TRBJ2-2; possible D gene TRBD1, 6 bases. CDR1 is SGHRS and CDR2 is YFSETQ in the germline V gene. V was trimmed by 5 bases and J by 4 bases, leaving 15 bases between them. The CDR3 contains 15 residues. The CDR3 region is CASSREGGVTGELFF. CDR3 DNA: TGCGCCAGCAGTCGGGAAGGGGGAGTCACCGGGGAGCTGTTTTTT.

The chain uses TRBV7-8 and TRBJ2-7; weak D call: TRBD1 (6 bases). V was pared by 4 bases and J by 3 bases, with 13 bases between. This CDR3 is 14 amino acids long. CDR1 SGHVS and CDR2 FQNEAQ come from the germline V gene. The CDR3: CASSYVRTDYEQYF. CDR3 sequence (DNA): TGTGCCAGCAGCTACGTCCGGACAGACTACGAGCAGTACTTC. Full variable domain (missing parts from reference TRBV7-8 and TRBJ2-7): GAGVSQSPRYKVAKRGQDVALRCDPISGHVSLFWYQQALGQGPEFLTYFQNEAQLDKSGLPSDRFFAERPEGSVSTLKIQRTQQEDSAVYLCASSYVRTDYEQYFGPGTRLTVT.

A single count supports this clone. This chain connects TRBV5-1 to TRBJ1-4, with D perhaps matching TRBD1 (6 bases). Germline V gene lookup returns CDR1 SGHRS and CDR2 YFSETQ. This CDR3 is 16 amino acids long. V lost 0 bases and J 0 bases, leaving 9 bases between the germline ends. This CDR3 is CASSLGGGATNEKLFF. CDR3 DNA: TGCGCCAGCAGCTTGGGTGGGGGCGCAACTAATGAAAAACTGTTTTTT.